One and the same sample provided the 30 T cell receptor beta chains below, sequenced in a study of Graves' ophthalmopathy and Graves' hyperthyroidism (dated by TCRdb to the late 2010s). Sequencing was performed on an Illumina HiSeq 2000. For repertoire sequencing, TCR beta CDR3 regions were amplified from RNA transcripts. The first round was an RT-PCR using HTBI primers with the Qiagen OneStep RT-PCR kit, and this first round was followed by a second-round multiplex PCR, then size selection and purification. Clones were called with MiXCR by TCRdb after fastp trimmed the public reads at Q25, and only in-frame beta chains were retained. One record per CDR3 amino acid sequence lists the most common genes and DNA. For this sample there are about 220,000 distinct CDR3 sequences; approximately 21% appear just once. The top ten constitute more than 35% of the sample. The sequenced sample consisted of peripheral blood. These receptor sequences come from a woman aged 45-59 years with Graves' ophthalmopathy. Donor details come from another sample of the same person, matched by shared clones.

This clonotype was seen just once. The V and J genes are TRBV30 and TRBJ1-2; no clear D. V was cut by 0 bases and J by 0 bases, with 11 bases left in between. Germline loops: CDR1 GTSNPN, CDR2 SVGIG (reference sequence). The CDR3 extends over 15 amino acids. Here the CDR3 reads CAWSVRAGANYGYTF. Written as DNA, the CDR3 is TGTGCCTGGAGTGTTAGGGCCGGAGCTAACTATGGCTACACCTTC.

This clonotype came up many times. The rearrangement joins TRBV14 to TRBJ2-6, with 15 bases that match TRBD2. CDR3 size: 20 residues. V lost 0 bases to trimming and J lost 4 bases; unmatched junction nucleotides: 7. CDR1 is SGHDN, CDR2 FVKESK, per germline. Here the CDR3 reads CASSQDGLAGGPRGANVLTF. The CDR3 DNA reads TGTGCCAGCAGCCAAGATGGACTAGCGGGAGGGCCGAGAGGGGCCAACGTCCTGACTTTC.

This clonotype came up many times. The V call is TRBV10-3, the J call TRBJ2-5; the D gene is possibly TRBD2 (6 bases). CDR3 size: 14 residues. V gave up 3 bases and J gave up 0 bases, with 8 bases separating them. The germline V gene has CDR1 ENHRY and CDR2 SYGVKD. This chain's CDR3 is CAISDGGHQETQYF. The CDR3 nucleotides read TGTGCCATCAGTGACGGGGGACACCAAGAGACCCAGTACTTC.

This clonotype was recorded many times. The gene calls are TRBV11-1 and TRBJ1-5; possibly TRBD1 for D (6 bases). The CDR3 has 13 amino acids. Germline CDR1 and CDR2: SGHAT and FQDESV (reference sequence). Trimming took 5 bases from V and 6 from J, leaving 11 bases between them. Written as DNA, the CDR3 is TGTGCCAGCAGCAAGGGGGTCGGTCAGCCCCAGCATTTT. Translated: CASSKGVGQPQHF. Full variable domain (rest looked up from reference TRBV11-1 and TRBJ1-5): EAEVAQSPRYKITEKSQAVAFWCDPISGHATLYWYRQILGQGPELLVQFQDESVVDDSQLPKDRFSAERLKGVDSTLKIQPAELGDSAMYLCASSKGVGQPQHFGDGTRLSIL.

This clonotype was seen at least ten times. The chain employs TRBV14 and TRBJ1-1; D is ambiguous. V lost 4 bases, J lost 3 bases, and 15 bases lay in between. The CDR3 contains 15 residues. In germline, CDR1 is SGHDN, CDR2 FVKESK. The CDR3, as DNA: TGTGCCAGCAGCCCCCTAGGCAGGATGGACACTGAAGCTTTCTTT. Amino acid sequence: CASSPLGRMDTEAFF.

This clonotype was detected many times. The rearrangement uses TRBV12-3 or TRBV12-4 and TRBJ1-1, with D hard to call. The length of the CDR3 is 11 residues. Trimming removed 3 bases from V and 6 bases from J, with 5 bases in between. For the CDR3, the DNA is TGTGCCAGCAGTTTTGGACCTGAAGCTTTCTTT. Translation: CASSFGPEAFF.

On this clonotype: This clone may be a read error of a much larger clone one base away. It is likely a read error, because the conserved phenylalanine at the end of the CDR3 is missing. The chain carries TRBV11-2 and TRBJ1-1, with unresolved D. The V gene lost 4 bases and the J gene lost 2 bases, with 8 bases spanning the gap. The CDR3 totals 13 residues. The germline gives CDR1 SGHAT, CDR2 FQNNGV. CDR3 coding DNA: TGTGCCAGCAGCTCCGGGATAAACACTGAAGCTTTCCTT. It encodes CASSSGINTEAFL.

This clonotype was observed at least ten times. The chain uses TRBV30 and TRBJ2-5; D may correspond to TRBD1 or TRBD2 (5 bases each). Germline-derived CDR1 and CDR2 are GTSNPN and SVGIG (reference sequence). CDR3 length: 14 residues. Trimming shortened V by 5 bases and J by 5 bases, and 18 bases separated the two germline ends. CDR3 nucleotide sequence: TGTGCCTGGTCGCACACAGGAGGCCCGGAGACCCAGTACTTC. This codes for CAWSHTGGPETQYF.

This clonotype was detected ten times or more. The rearrangement joins TRBV29-1 to TRBJ2-5, with D maybe TRBD1 (5 bases). Germline CDR1 reads SQVTM; CDR2 reads ANQGSEA. Trimming pared 6 bases from V and 5 bases from J, leaving 10 bases between. The CDR3 length is 11 residues. CDR3 DNA: TGCAGCGTCCGAGCAGGGGAGACCCAGTACTTC. Protein sequence: CSVRAGETQYF.

Ten or more counts support this clonotype. The CDR3 is CASSDLGGSQAFF. CDR3 nucleotides: TGCGCCAGCAGCGACCTGGGCGGGAGTCAAGCTTTCTTT. The J gene is TRBJ1-1, the V gene TRBV10-2, with D unclear. CDR1 is WSHSY, CDR2 SAAADI, per germline. There are 13 residues in the CDR3. Trimming took 6 bases from V and 9 from J, leaving 17 bases between them.

This chain joins TRBV7-8 and TRBJ2-7; 7 bases map to TRBD1. Germline-derived CDR1 and CDR2 are SGHVS and FQNEAQ. Germline trimming cut 6 bases from V and 3 bases from J; bases unmatched to any gene: 11. CDR3 length: 15 amino acids. CDR3 loop: CASSPAGTDNYEQYF. The CDR3 DNA sequence: TGTGCCAGCAGTCCTGCCGGGACAGACAACTACGAGCAGTACTTC. The full variable domain, with the rest looked up from reference TRBV7-8 and TRBJ2-7, is GAGVSQSPRYKVAKRGQDVALRCDPISGHVSLFWYQQALGQGPEFLTYFQNEAQLDKSGLPSDRFFAERPEGSVSTLKIQRTQQEDSAVYLCASSPAGTDNYEQYFGPGTRLTVT.

This clonotype has a count of ten or more. In DNA, the CDR3 is TGTGCCAGCAGTTTAGGTCCAGGGGGCGGACAGCCCCAGCATTTT. Translation: CASSLGPGGGQPQHF. This chain joins TRBV28 and TRBJ1-5; 8 nucleotides align to TRBD1. The CDR3 is made up of 15 amino acids. Trimming took 2 bases from V and 7 from J; bases not matched to a gene: 7. The germline V gene encodes CDR1 MDHEN and CDR2 SYDVKM. Filled out from reference TRBV28 and TRBJ1-5, the complete variable domain reads DVKVTQSSRYLVKRTGEKVFLECVQDMDHENMFWYRQDPGLGLRLIYFSYDVKMKEKGDIPEGYSVSREKKERFSLILESASTNQTSMYLCASSLGPGGGQPQHFGDGTRLSIL.

This clonotype was counted many times. The chain links TRBV19 to TRBJ1-1; D might be TRBD1 (5 bases). CDR1 LNHDA and CDR2 SQIVND come from the germline V gene (reference sequence). The CDR3 is 13 residues long. V was clipped by 5 bases and J by 6 bases, with 13 bases between them. In DNA, the CDR3 is TGTGCCAGTAGTTTCCCGGACATCGCTGAAGCTTTCTTT. Protein sequence: CASSFPDIAEAFF.

This clonotype has ten or more counts. The V call is TRBV7-2, the J call TRBJ2-2; D possibly corresponds to TRBD1 (6 bases). Trimming shortened V by 5 bases and J by 1 base, and 8 bases separated the two germline ends. Germline CDR1 reads SGHTA; CDR2 reads FQGNSA. The CDR3 length is 14 residues. The CDR3: CASSKDRNTGELFF. The CDR3 nucleotides are TGTGCCAGCAGCAAGGACAGGAACACCGGGGAGCTGTTTTTT.

On this clonotype: A read error may explain this, as a much larger clone is one base away. The chain links TRBV28 to TRBJ2-5; D is perhaps TRBD1 (7 bases). Germline CDR1 MDHEN, CDR2 SYDVKM. The CDR3 runs 14 residues. For the CDR3, the DNA is TGTGTCAGCAGCTCCGGACAGGTCGGGGGGACCCAGTACTTC. Amino acid sequence: CVSSSGQVGGTQYF.

This clonotype has at least ten counts. CDR3: CASSVGLNRDHEQYF. CDR3 sequence (DNA): TGTGCCAGCAGCGTAGGACTGAACAGGGACCACGAGCAGTACTTC. V gene TRBV9 combines with J gene TRBJ2-7; maybe TRBD1 (6 bases). V was trimmed by 0 bases and J by 5 bases, leaving 15 bases between them. The CDR3 length is 15 residues. Looked up from germline, CDR1 is SGDLS and CDR2 is YYNGEE.

This clonotype has ten or more counts. The chain couples TRBV28 to TRBJ2-7; TRBD1 aligns across 8 bases. Germline lookup yields CDR1 MDHEN and CDR2 SYDVKM. V shed 2 bases and J 6 bases; nucleotides not matched to a gene: 6. The CDR3 covers 14 residues. CDR3: CASSLTGQGSEQYF. CDR3 DNA: TGTGCCAGCAGTTTAACTGGACAGGGTTCCGAGCAGTACTTC.

This clonotype was picked up many times. V gene TRBV6-1 combines with J gene TRBJ2-7, with 8 bases aligning to TRBD2. The germline V gene encodes CDR1 MNHNS and CDR2 SASEGT. The junction had 4 bases not matched to a gene; V was cut back by 3 bases and J by 0 bases. CDR3 length: 15 amino acids. The CDR3 loop is CASSDRAGGSYEQYF. DNA of the CDR3: TGTGCCAGCAGTGATCGGGCGGGGGGCTCCTACGAGCAGTACTTC.

This clonotype has only a few counts. V gene TRBV30 combines with J gene TRBJ1-6; 8 bases agree with TRBD1. In germline, CDR1 is GTSNPN, CDR2 SVGIG (reference sequence). V gave up 4 bases and J gave up 9 bases; unmatched junction bases: 20. This CDR3 region has 18 residues. The CDR3 protein is CAWTPGTGGPMGSSPLHF. CDR3 DNA sequence: TGTGCCTGGACCCCCGGGACAGGAGGGCCTATGGGTAGTTCACCCCTCCACTTT.

The V call is TRBV11-2, the J call TRBJ2-7; D possibly matches TRBD1 or TRBD2 (6 bases each). CDR1 is SGHAT and CDR2 is FQNNGV in the germline V gene. V was cut by 1 base and J by 5 bases, with 18 bases left in between. CDR3 length: 16 amino acids. The CDR3 sequence: CASSLVGVGGRDEQYF. In nucleotides, the CDR3 is TGTGCCAGCAGCTTAGTTGGGGTTGGGGGGCGAGACGAGCAGTACTTC.

Many counts were recorded for this clonotype. The chain has TRBV6-1 and TRBJ1-2; D remains unclear. V was clipped by 1 base and J by 6 bases, with 12 bases between them. This CDR3 is built from 14 residues. Germline CDR1 MNHNS, CDR2 SASEGT. The CDR3 DNA reads TGTGCCAGCAGTGAAGGTTCACGGGGTCATGGCTACACCTTC. Translated, it gives CASSEGSRGHGYTF.

This clonotype came up a few times. V gene TRBV24-1 combines with J gene TRBJ2-2; D is unclear. The CDR3 covers 13 residues. Trimming shortened V by 5 bases and J by 0 bases, and 3 bases separated the two germline ends. Germline V lookup: CDR1 KGHDR, CDR2 SFDVKD. CDR3 residues: CATSVPNTGELFF. In DNA, the CDR3 is TGTGCCACCAGTGTTCCGAACACCGGGGAGCTGTTTTTT.

This clonotype occurred a few times. A much larger clone is a single base away; this may be a read error. Lacking the conserved final phenylalanine or tryptophan, this CDR3 likely reflects a read error. V gene TRBV2 combines with J gene TRBJ2-7; TRBD1 aligns across 7 bases. J was trimmed by 2 bases and V by 8 bases; bases with no gene match: 6. In germline, CDR1 is SNHLY, CDR2 FYNNEI. This CDR3 comprises 13 residues. CDR3 amino acids: CASQQGPTYEQYL. In nucleotides, the CDR3 is TGTGCCAGCCAACAGGGGCCTACCTACGAGCAGTACCTC.

This clonotype was picked up many times. The V and J genes are TRBV6-2 or TRBV6-3 and TRBJ2-7; 10 bases are shared with TRBD1. Per the germline V gene, CDR1 is MNHEY and CDR2 is SVGEGT. V shed 2 bases, J shed 3 bases, and the junction held 13 bases outside the gene matches. The CDR3 loop spans 18 amino acids. CDR3 sequence (DNA): TGTGCCAGCAGTTACCCCCAATTCTCAGGGACAGGGGTCTACGAGCAGTACTTC. It yields the protein CASSYPQFSGTGVYEQYF.

This clonotype came up many times. The CDR3 DNA reads as TGTGCCAGCAGCTTAGTAGGTAGCGGGGCGGTTGTCGAGCAGTACTTC. Amino acids: CASSLVGSGAVVEQYF. The chain carries TRBV7-8 and TRBJ2-7; 8 bases agree with TRBD2. CDR1 is SGHVS, CDR2 FQNEAQ, per germline. The ends lost 1 base at V and 6 bases at J; junction bases unmatched: 11. The CDR3 consists of 16 residues. Using reference TRBV7-8 and TRBJ2-7 for the parts outside the CDR3, the full variable domain is GAGVSQSPRYKVAKRGQDVALRCDPISGHVSLFWYQQALGQGPEFLTYFQNEAQLDKSGLPSDRFFAERPEGSVSTLKIQRTQQEDSAVYLCASSLVGSGAVVEQYFGPGTRLTVT.

In its sample, this clonotype was seen many times. V is TRBV3-1 and J is TRBJ1-6, with D tentatively TRBD1 (5 bases). Germline V gene lookup returns CDR1 LGHDT and CDR2 YNNKEL (reference sequence). The CDR3 has 12 amino acids. Between the trimmed V and J ends, which lost 4 bases and 14 bases, there was a span of 12 bases. Written as DNA, the CDR3 is TGTGCCAGCAGCCGCGCAGGGAGATCCCTCCACTTT. This codes for CASSRAGRSLHF.

There are many counts of this clonotype. The chain is built from TRBV14 and TRBJ2-2, with 8 bases aligning to TRBD2. Germline V CDR1 and CDR2: SGHDN, FVKESK. Trimming removed 5 bases from V and 0 bases from J; junction bases left unmatched: 2. CDR3 size: 15 residues. The CDR3 spells CASSWGLANTGELFF. For the CDR3, the DNA is TGTGCCAGCAGCTGGGGACTAGCGAACACCGGGGAGCTGTTTTTT.

This clonotype has only a few counts. The rearrangement joins TRBV28 to TRBJ2-5; D is uncertain. V lost 6 bases and J 1 base, leaving 12 bases between the germline ends. Germline-derived CDR1 and CDR2 are MDHEN and SYDVKM. CDR3 size: 14 residues. This CDR3 is CASSPFRVQETQYF. CDR3 nucleotide sequence: TGTGCCAGCAGCCCCTTTAGGGTCCAAGAGACCCAGTACTTC.

This clonotype was observed at least ten times. This chain links TRBV11-2 with TRBJ2-3, with D unresolved. Trimming took off 0 bases at V and 2 bases at J, with 9 bases between the two ends. Germline CDR1 and CDR2: SGHAT and FQNNGV. The CDR3 totals 15 residues. The chain's CDR3 is CASSLDSYNTDTQYF. The CDR3 DNA sequence: TGTGCCAGCAGCTTAGATTCGTATAACACAGATACGCAGTATTTT.

The CDR3 region is CATRDGTYNSPLHF. In nucleotides, the CDR3 is TGTGCCACCAGGGACGGGACCTATAATTCACCCCTCCACTTT. V usage is TRBV15 and J usage is TRBJ1-6, with unresolved D. The germline gives CDR1 LNHNV, CDR2 YYDKDF (reference sequence). CDR3 length: 14 amino acids. V dropped 6 bases and J dropped 2 bases, with 8 bases sitting between them.